Below, one TCR beta chain is given with its context. The sample originates from a study of technical replicates of blood from a few donors. The germline V gene encodes CDR1 SEHNR and CDR2 FQNEAQ (reference sequence). Deletions cut 3 bases from V and 7 bases from J, with 19 bases between. This CDR3 spans 17 amino acids. The assay was immunoSEQ multiplex PCR, and TCRdb's table has in-frame clones only and misses some. The sample contains roughly 100,000 clones, approximately 96% of which appear only once. The sample consisted of T cells isolated from PBMCs. The chain carries TRBV7-9 and TRBJ1-6; D ambiguous. This receptor was obtained from a human donor in good health. CDR3 protein: CASSFYASGRRNSPLHF. CDR3 nucleotides: TGTGCCAGCAGCTTTTATGCTTCCGGCAGGAGGAATTCACCCCTCCACTTT.